These 9 T cell receptor beta chains were sequenced from one sample in a study of identical twins. A single record per CDR3 protein comes from TCRdb applying MiXCR to the 5' RACE reads. The table records under 500,000 distinct CDR3 sequences, roughly 13% of them present only once. These data were likewise used in another study, on yellow fever vaccine responses in identical twins.

Sequencing was performed on CD4+ T cells sorted from blood. Receptors originate from a woman aged 18-29 years in good health.

This clonotype showed up many times. This sequence joins TRBV6-2 or TRBV6-3 and TRBJ2-5, with D perhaps TRBD1 or TRBD2 (5 bases each). The germline V gene has CDR1 MNHEY and CDR2 SVGEGT. The germline V and J ends were trimmed by 7 bases and 7 bases, with 19 bases remaining between them. The CDR3 is 14 amino acids. The CDR3 DNA is TGTGCCAGCATCACTACTCCAGGGAGTAGGACCCAGTACTTC. Amino acid sequence: CASITTPGSRTQYF.

This clonotype appeared a few times. This chain uses TRBV7-2 with TRBJ2-3; D is ambiguous. Trimming shortened V by 0 bases and J by 6 bases, and 16 bases separated the two germline ends. This CDR3 has 16 residues. The germline V gene encodes CDR1 SGHTA and CDR2 FQGNSA. DNA of the CDR3: TGTGCCAGCAGCTTAGCAAGTCTCGGAGCGCAGGATACGCAGTATTTT. It codes for CASSLASLGAQDTQYF.

V is TRBV5-1 and J is TRBJ1-1; perhaps TRBD1 as D (6 bases). The CDR3 has 15 amino acids. V was clipped by 4 bases and J by 3 bases, with 16 bases between them. Germline V CDR1 and CDR2: SGHRS, YFSETQ. CDR3 sequence (DNA): TGCGCCAGCAGCAACGGTCCGGGACATTACACTGAAGCTTTCTTT. Its protein product is CASSNGPGHYTEAFF.

The table lists this clonotype with a few counts. The V and J genes are TRBV2 and TRBJ2-3, with D possibly called TRBD1 or TRBD2 (5 bases each). The CDR3 extends over 13 amino acids. CDR1 is SNHLY and CDR2 is FYNNEI in the germline V gene. Trimming took 5 bases from V and 9 from J, leaving 15 bases between them. The CDR3 nucleotides are TGTGCCAGCAGTCGGGACGGAGAGCAGACGCAGTATTTT. Translation gives CASSRDGEQTQYF.

J is TRBJ2-2 and V is TRBV10-3; 7 bases align to TRBD1. This CDR3 region has 13 residues. The V gene end was trimmed by 6 bases and the J gene end by 5 bases; junction bases not matched to a gene: 3. Germline values: CDR1 ENHRY, CDR2 SYGVKD. In DNA, the CDR3 is TGTGCCATCAGCTCGACAGGGACCGGGGAGCTGTTTTTT. Translated: CAISSTGTGELFF.

V is TRBV5-1 and J is TRBJ2-7; TRBD1 matches 8 bases. The junction had 5 bases not matched to a gene; V was cut back by 2 bases and J by 1 base. CDR3 length equals 15 residues. The V gene's germline CDR1 is SGHRS and CDR2 YFSETQ. In DNA, the CDR3 is TGCGCCAGCAGCTTACACCGGGACAGGTCCTACGAGCAGTACTTC. Translation: CASSLHRDRSYEQYF.

This clonotype appeared once. J is TRBJ2-5 and V is TRBV20-1; weak D call: TRBD2 (6 bases). V lost 6 bases and J lost 4, with 15 bases in between. Germline V gene lookup returns CDR1 DFQATT and CDR2 SNEGSKA (reference sequence). The CDR3 runs to 13 residues. DNA for the CDR3: TGCAGTGCACTAACCGGGAGCTTAGAGACCCAGTACTTC. It encodes CSALTGSLETQYF.

The CDR3 DNA follows: TGCAGTGCAACTGGCCCGGGACTAGCGGGAGGGGCCTACAATGAGCAGTTCTTC. As protein: CSATGPGLAGGAYNEQFF. This sequence joins TRBV20-1 and TRBJ2-1, with 16 bases aligning to TRBD2. Germline V lookup: CDR1 DFQATT, CDR2 SNEGSKA (reference sequence). This CDR3 is 18 amino acids long. The V gene end was trimmed by 6 bases and the J gene end by 2 bases; junction bases not matched to a gene: 10.

The chain employs TRBV4-3 and TRBJ2-1; TRBD2 aligns across 11 bases. J gave up 3 bases and V 0 bases, and 7 bases lay outside the gene matches. Germline V gene sequence: CDR1 LGHNA, CDR2 YSLEER. This CDR3 contains 18 residues. In nucleotides, the CDR3 is TGCGCCAGCAGCCAAGATTTCGGGACTAGCGGAAACTACAATGAGCAGTTCTTC. It yields the protein CASSQDFGTSGNYNEQFF.